Each of the 27 T cell receptor beta chains below was sequenced from the same sample in a study of blood T cells in healthy people across ages. Through a sample-barcoded 5' primer and a J-beta primer mix, a second PCR was run for roughly 6 to 11 cycles. MiXCR, applied by TCRdb to the 5' RACE reads, yields one record per CDR3 protein. The repertoire holds roughly 2 million distinct CDR3 sequences, with around half as singletons. Sequencing was done on a sample of blood. The receptors were sampled from a woman aged 40 to 50 in good health.

This sequence joins TRBV7-3 and TRBJ2-3; 10 positions agree with TRBD1. This CDR3 contains 15 residues. With V trimmed by 7 bases and J by 2 bases, 6 bases remained unmatched. Looked up from germline, CDR1 is SGHTA and CDR2 is FQGTGA. The CDR3 nucleotides read TGTGCCAGCATGGCGGACAGGGGGATCACAGATACGCAGTATTTT. Amino acid sequence: CASMADRGITDTQYF.

The chain couples TRBV20-1 to TRBJ2-2; TRBD2 matches at 7 bases. The CDR3 loop spans 16 amino acids. CDR1 is DFQATT and CDR2 is SNEGSKA in the germline V gene (reference sequence). V was pared by 3 bases and J by 2 bases, with 9 bases of the junction left unmatched. DNA of the CDR3: TGCAGTGCTAGTGGCAGCGGGGCTTTCAACACCGGGGAGCTGTTTTTT. Its translation is CSASGSGAFNTGELFF.

This clonotype was counted between two and nine times. V and J are TRBV20-1 and TRBJ2-3; no definite D call. V dropped 6 bases and J dropped 8 bases, with 12 bases sitting between them. Per germline, CDR1 DFQATT and CDR2 SNEGSKA (reference sequence). The CDR3 length is 11 residues. Here the CDR3 reads CSAPYSGTQYF. In DNA, the CDR3 is TGCAGTGCCCCATATTCCGGTACGCAGTATTTT.

V gene TRBV4-1 combines with J gene TRBJ1-2; D call uncertain. The germline gives CDR1 MGHRA, CDR2 YSYEKL. Deletions cut 0 bases from V and 3 bases from J, with 14 bases between. The CDR3 sequence is 16 residues long. Written as DNA, the CDR3 is TGCGCCAGCAGCCAAGACCCAGGTGGGAGGGACTATGGCTACACCTTC. This sequence encodes CASSQDPGGRDYGYTF.

The chain couples TRBV4-1 to TRBJ1-6, with TRBD1 as a possible D gene (6 bases). V lost 1 base to trimming and J lost 4 bases, with 17 bases between them. Germline V gene lookup returns CDR1 MGHRA and CDR2 YSYEKL. The CDR3 length is 18 residues. For the CDR3, the DNA is TGCGCCAGCAGCCAAGGACAGGCGGTTCCCAATTATAATTCACCCCTCCACTTT. It yields the protein CASSQGQAVPNYNSPLHF.

This clonotype was seen a few times. The chain is built from TRBV29-1 and TRBJ1-2; D not certain. Between the trimmed V and J ends, which lost 6 bases and 4 bases, there was a span of 9 bases. The CDR3 covers 11 residues. CDR1 and CDR2 (germline): SQVTM, ANQGSEA. CDR3 sequence reads: CSVAGAYGYTF. CDR3 in DNA: TGCAGCGTGGCAGGAGCCTATGGCTACACCTTC.

This chain links TRBV7-2 with TRBJ2-1; D remains unclear. This CDR3 has 15 residues. Trimming cost V 6 bases and J 0 bases, with 12 bases left between them. Germline V gene lookup returns CDR1 SGHTA and CDR2 FQGNSA. CDR3 sequence (DNA): TGTGCCAGCAGACCCCGTTTAAGCTCCTACAATGAGCAGTTCTTC. It yields the protein CASRPRLSSYNEQFF.

This clonotype has more than one count but fewer than ten. The chain carries TRBV6-5 and TRBJ1-2; the D gene is possibly TRBD1 (5 bases). The V end lost 10 bases, the J end lost 4 bases, and 16 bases lay between the germline ends. The CDR3 extends over 13 amino acids. CDR1 is MNHEY and CDR2 is SVGAGI in the germline V gene. The CDR3, as DNA: TGTGCCACCAGCGTGAGGGGCCTCTATGGCTACACCTTC. It encodes CATSVRGLYGYTF.

J is TRBJ2-5 and V is TRBV27, with D perhaps matching TRBD1 (5 bases). V was cut by 2 bases and J by 3 bases, with 19 bases left in between. CDR1 is MNHEY, CDR2 SMNVEV, per germline (reference sequence). The CDR3 has 17 residues. The CDR3 loop is CASSLSSGRESEETQYF. The CDR3, as DNA: TGTGCCAGCAGTTTAAGTTCCGGCAGGGAAAGTGAAGAGACCCAGTACTTC.

The chain links TRBV20-1 to TRBJ1-5; D uncertain. CDR3 size: 12 residues. V was pared by 5 bases and J by 6 bases, with 11 bases between. Germline V gives CDR1 DFQATT, CDR2 SNEGSKA (reference sequence). The CDR3 sequence is CSAPPSGQPQHF. The CDR3 DNA sequence: TGCAGTGCTCCGCCAAGCGGTCAGCCCCAGCATTTT.

Only a few counts were recorded for this clonotype. The chain employs TRBV20-1 and TRBJ2-7, with D possibly called TRBD1 or TRBD2 (5 bases each). Germline V lookup: CDR1 DFQATT, CDR2 SNEGSKA (reference sequence). V gave up 6 bases and J gave up 0 bases, with 12 bases separating them. The CDR3 runs to 13 residues. The chain's CDR3 is CSAPGTRSYEQYF. The CDR3 nucleotides read TGCAGTGCCCCAGGGACCCGCTCCTACGAGCAGTACTTC.

The V and J genes are TRBV5-1 and TRBJ2-5; 10 positions match TRBD2. In germline, CDR1 is SGHRS, CDR2 YFSETQ. The CDR3 contains 14 residues. Unmatched junction bases numbered 4, after V lost 6 bases and J lost 2 bases. CDR3 DNA sequence: TGCGCCAGCACGAGCGGGGGGGTACAAGAGACCCAGTACTTC. Translation gives CASTSGGVQETQYF.

The chain employs TRBV12-3 or TRBV12-4 and TRBJ1-1; 7 bases are shared with TRBD1. Unmatched junction bases numbered 2, after V lost 6 bases and J lost 1 base. The CDR3 runs 13 residues. Here the CDR3 DNA reads TGTGCCAGCAGGAACAGGGGGAACACTGAAGCTTTCTTT. As protein: CASRNRGNTEAFF.

In this sample, this clonotype turned up a few times. This rearrangement joins TRBV6-2 or TRBV6-3 to TRBJ2-5; perhaps TRBD2 as D (6 bases). The CDR3 covers 14 residues. Trimming took off 7 bases at V and 5 bases at J, with 17 bases between the two ends. Germline V lookup: CDR1 MNHEY, CDR2 SVGEGT. DNA for the CDR3: TGTGCCAGCACCCTAGGAGGGGCTGGGGAGACCCAGTACTTC. It specifies CASTLGGAGETQYF.

This sequence joins TRBV7-9 and TRBJ2-1; 8 nucleotides agree with TRBD1. The V segment lost 5 bases and the J segment 4 bases; nucleotides outside the gene matches: 7. The CDR3 extends over 15 amino acids. CDR1 is SEHNR and CDR2 is FQNEAQ in the germline V gene (reference sequence). CDR3 amino acids: CASSRTGKGYNEQFF. CDR3 sequence (DNA): TGTGCCAGCAGCCGGACAGGGAAGGGGTACAATGAGCAGTTCTTC.

The CDR3 sequence: CSALETDTQYF. The DNA of the CDR3 is TGCAGTGCTCTGGAGACAGATACGCAGTATTTT. The gene calls are TRBV20-1 and TRBJ2-3; D remains ambiguous. V lost 5 bases and J lost 3, with 6 bases in between. The CDR3 length is 11 residues. CDR1 DFQATT and CDR2 SNEGSKA come from the germline V gene (reference sequence).

This clonotype was seen more than once but under ten times. The chain is built from TRBV15 and TRBJ1-2, with TRBD1 matching over 8 bases. CDR3 length: 15 residues. CDR1 is LNHNV and CDR2 is YYDKDF in the germline V gene (reference sequence). Unmatched junction bases numbered 1, after V lost 1 base and J lost 0 bases. The chain's CDR3 is CATSRGTGTNYGYTF. The CDR3 coding sequence is TGTGCCACCAGCAGAGGGACAGGGACTAACTATGGCTACACCTTC.

V usage is TRBV12-3 or TRBV12-4 and J usage is TRBJ2-5; D might be TRBD1 or TRBD2, each matching 5 bases. The DNA end is more similar to TRBJ2-7, so the J call may be wrong. The CDR3 totals 14 residues. DNA of the CDR3: TGTGCCAGCAGTTTAAGGGACCCAATCCACGAGCAGTACTTC. Translation: CASSLRDPIHEQYF.

This clonotype was counted between two and nine times. CDR3 DNA: TGCAGTGCTCACAGGGGCAATGAGCAGTTCTTC. Translating gives CSAHRGNEQFF. This rearrangement joins TRBV20-1 to TRBJ2-1; 7 nucleotides match TRBD1. This CDR3 is built from 11 residues. V shed 5 bases, J shed 6 bases, and the junction held 1 base outside the gene matches. Germline CDR1 reads DFQATT; CDR2 reads SNEGSKA (reference sequence).

This clonotype has at least ten counts. This clone may be a read error of a much larger clone one base away. This rearrangement joins TRBV7-2 to TRBJ2-1; D is unclear. Deletions cut 6 bases from V and 2 bases from J, with 5 bases between. From germline, CDR1 is SGHTA and CDR2 FQGNSA. The CDR3 loop spans 12 amino acids. CDR3 nucleotide sequence: TGTGCCAGCAGTTTCACCTACAATGAGCAGTTCTTC. The encoded protein is CASSFTYNEQFF.

This chain links TRBV28 with TRBJ2-5; 7 bases fit TRBD1. The CDR3 extends over 18 amino acids. From germline, CDR1 is MDHEN and CDR2 SYDVKM. V was pared by 6 bases and J by 3 bases, with 19 bases of the junction left unmatched. For the CDR3, the DNA is TGTGCCAGCAGCTCCCTTTGGGTAAAAGGGGACAGAAAAGAGACCCAGTACTTC. Its protein is CASSSLWVKGDRKETQYF. The variable domain in full, with the rest retrieved from reference TRBV28 and TRBJ2-5, is DVKVTQSSRYLVKRTGEKVFLECVQDMDHENMFWYRQDPGLGLRLIYFSYDVKMKEKGDIPEGYSVSREKKERFSLILESASTNQTSMYLCASSSLWVKGDRKETQYFGPGTRLLVL.

This chain links TRBV6-2 or TRBV6-3 with TRBJ2-7, with a possible D match to TRBD1 (9 bases). From germline, CDR1 is MNHEY and CDR2 SVGEGT. The CDR3 is 20 residues long. V dropped 7 bases and J dropped 3 bases, with 34 bases sitting between them. The chain's CDR3 is CASNELPGQGLSGGLYEQYF. The CDR3 nucleotides read TGTGCCAGCAACGAACTACCGGGACAGGGATTGAGCGGGGGCCTCTACGAGCAGTACTTC.

The V call is TRBV28, the J call TRBJ1-4, with 9 bases lining up with TRBD1. This CDR3 contains 15 residues. Looked up from germline, CDR1 is MDHEN and CDR2 is SYDVKM. The DNA of the CDR3 is TGTGCTAGCGGATCCTCGACAGGGGGAGACGAAAAACTGTTTTTT. Amino acids: CASGSSTGGDEKLFF.

The chain joins TRBV12-3 or TRBV12-4 to TRBJ2-3, with D perhaps matching TRBD1 or TRBD2 (6 bases each). This CDR3 has 17 amino acids. With 4 bases removed from V and 6 bases from J, the gap between germline ends came to 23 bases. CDR3 sequence: CASSSPPGGGPPDTQYF. For the CDR3, the DNA is TGTGCCAGCAGTTCCCCGCCTGGAGGGGGGCCTCCGGATACGCAGTATTTT.

This clonotype was seen a handful of times. The gene calls are TRBV29-1 and TRBJ2-1; TRBD1 agrees at 10 bases. The CDR3 spans 13 residues. Germline CDR1 is SQVTM and CDR2 is ANQGSEA. V dropped 5 bases and J dropped 5; count of bases not matched to a gene: 3. CDR3 residues: CSVRDRGHNEQFF. The CDR3 DNA reads as TGCAGCGTTCGGGACAGGGGTCACAATGAGCAGTTCTTC.

J is TRBJ2-3 and V is TRBV15, with D tentatively TRBD1 or TRBD2 (5 bases each). The CDR3 runs 15 residues. Between the trimmed V and J ends, which lost 5 bases and 2 bases, there was a span of 14 bases. Germline loops: CDR1 LNHNV, CDR2 YYDKDF (reference sequence). The chain's CDR3 is CATSEMWGTTDTQYF. The DNA for the CDR3 is TGTGCCACCAGCGAGATGTGGGGGACCACAGATACGCAGTATTTT.

The chain links TRBV6-1 to TRBJ2-5, with D hard to call. Per germline, CDR1 MNHNS and CDR2 SASEGT. The CDR3 totals 14 residues. Deletions cut 4 bases from V and 2 bases from J, with 11 bases between. The CDR3 DNA sequence: TGTGCCAGCAGTGGGTTTCTGAGACAAGAGACCCAGTACTTC. This sequence encodes CASSGFLRQETQYF.